This passage covers 3 T cell receptor beta chains from one sample sequenced in a study of shared clonotypes between healthy human individuals. The method was immunoSEQ multiplex PCR; TCRdb's version includes in-frame clones alone and lacks a portion of them. The sample lists roughly 320,000 clones, around 90% occurring once. The sample taken for sequencing was memory CD8+ T cells sorted from blood. The subset is: CD45RO+ cells pooled with CCR7-negative TemRA cells. These receptors originate from a man younger than 35 in good health.

The chain recombines TRBV4-1 with TRBJ1-1; D remains ambiguous. V was trimmed by 3 bases and J by 1 base, leaving 15 bases between them. Germline loops: CDR1 MGHRA, CDR2 YSYEKL. The CDR3 contains 16 residues. The CDR3 DNA follows: TGCGCCAGCAGCCAGGTTGGGATGAGGGCGAACACTGAAGCTTTCTTT. This gives the protein CASSQVGMRANTEAFF.

This clone was seen only a few times. The rearrangement uses TRBV4-1 and TRBJ1-1, with a weak D call TRBD1 (5 bases). Germline V gene lookup returns CDR1 MGHRA and CDR2 YSYEKL. The CDR3 has 15 amino acids. The ends were cut back, 4 bases at V and 3 bases at J, with 15 bases in the middle. The CDR3 loop is CASSLDPGSDTEAFF. CDR3 DNA: TGCGCCAGCAGCCTAGACCCAGGGTCCGACACTGAAGCTTTCTTT.

The CDR3 region is CASSLWRGVFNEQFF. CDR3 coding DNA: TGCGCCAGCAGCCTTTGGCGGGGGGTTTTCAATGAGCAGTTCTTC. The chain has TRBV4-1 and TRBJ2-1, with TRBD2 matching 8 bases. Trimming took 4 bases from V and 6 from J; bases not matched to a gene: 8. The CDR3 sequence is 15 residues long. Per germline, CDR1 MGHRA and CDR2 YSYEKL.